This T cell receptor beta chain was recovered during a study of response to subunit inactivated influenza vaccine. Study-wide results and caveats: The authors offered the suggestion that each seasonal influenza vaccination recruits few new T cells.

This clonotype was counted only a few times. The antigen is unknown. CDR3 length equals 15 residues. The J segment lost 4 bases and the V segment lost 1 base, leaving 2 bases of the junction unmatched. TCRdb recomputed calls from the RT-PCR reads with MiXCR, one row per CDR3 protein. The sample carries fewer than 700,000 distinct CDR3 sequences, 10% to 15% recorded once. The clonotype originates from a man aged 50 or older who received an inactivated influenza vaccine. This material consisted of PBMCs from blood, taken roughly 45 days after vaccination. V and J are TRBV12-3 or TRBV12-4 and TRBJ2-3, with 10 bases that match TRBD2. The CDR3 DNA follows: TGTGCCAGCAGTTTAGGAGCGGGGGGGCCAGATACGCAGTATTTT. Encoded protein: CASSLGAGGPDTQYF.